This T cell receptor beta chain was recovered during a study of chemoradiotherapy in HPV16-positive cancers. The CDR3 consists of 16 residues. Germline CDR1 is LGHNA and CDR2 is YSLEER. Unmatched junction bases numbered 6, after V lost 1 base and J lost 1 base. In this sample, this clone turned up a few times. Its antigen remains unknown. Over chemoradiotherapy, repertoires were sampled more than once. Study-level findings and limits: During treatment, candidate HPV-specific clones and E7-related motifs expanded in tumor. In HPV16-positive patients, HPV-responsive T-cell expansion tracked better recurrence-free survival.

The table came from immunoSEQ multiplex PCR; TCRdb's copy has only in-frame clones and leaves some out. The sample has fewer than 40,000 clones; about 80% are singletons. V and J are TRBV4-3 and TRBJ2-7; TRBD2 matches 8 bases. The TCR was taken from a human donor with HPV-associated anogenital cancer. The sequencing here drew on blood, taken from a patient who underwent chemoradiotherapy. CDR3 in DNA: TGCGCCAGCAGCCAAGGTTCGAGCGGGGGTTCCTACGAGCAGTACTTC. This codes for CASSQGSSGGSYEQYF.